This T cell receptor (beta chain) was captured in a study of technical replicates of blood from four donors. V lost 4 bases to trimming and J lost 3 bases, with 10 bases between them. CDR3 size: 13 residues. The germline V gene has CDR1 KGHSH and CDR2 LQKENI. Profiled with immunoSEQ multiplex PCR; TCRdb holds only in-frame clones, not every one. The sample consists of approximately 77,000 clones, roughly 94% of them appearing once. The receptor was derived from a human donor in good health. Specimen: T cells isolated from PBMCs. The chain joins TRBV18 to TRBJ2-7; TRBD1 might be the D (6 bases). The CDR3 loop is CASSHGQSYEQYF. The CDR3, as DNA: TGTGCCAGCTCACACGGACAGAGCTACGAGCAGTACTTC.